Below are 5 T cell receptor beta chains sequenced from a single sample in a study of graft-versus-host responses after intestinal transplantation. Assay: immunoSEQ multiplex PCR; the TCRdb copy retains only in-frame clones and omits some. Among around 90,000 clones, roughly 93% were seen once, and the ten largest hold less than 1.5%. Antigens of these TCRs are unknown. The input for sequencing was unstimulated CD8+ T cells sorted from spleen or lymph node cells, taken before transplant. The receptors come from a human donor who was the organ donor for an intestinal transplant.

The chain couples TRBV27 to TRBJ2-7, with TRBD2 matching over 8 bases. The CDR3 is 15 residues long. The germline V gene encodes CDR1 MNHEY and CDR2 SMNVEV (reference sequence). With V trimmed by 4 bases and J by 4 bases, 9 bases remained unmatched. CDR3 bases: TGTGCCAGCAGTTGGGGTAGTAGCGGGACATACGAGCAGTACTTC. It encodes CASSWGSSGTYEQYF.

The CDR3 loop is CASSATGQSSNSPLHF. CDR3 in DNA: TGTGCCAGCAGTGCAACGGGACAGTCAAGCAATTCACCCCTCCACTTT. The gene calls are TRBV6-1 and TRBJ1-6, with 7 bases fitting TRBD1. Germline assignment: CDR1 MNHNS and CDR2 SASEGT. V shed 4 bases, J shed 7 bases, and the junction held 10 bases outside the gene matches. The CDR3 spans 16 residues.

This clone was seen once. The chain recombines TRBV11-3 with TRBJ2-7; TRBD2 matches 8 bases. The CDR3 length is 14 residues. The V segment lost 4 bases and the J segment 7 bases; nucleotides outside the gene matches: 9. The germline V gene encodes CDR1 SGHNT and CDR2 YENEEA. The DNA for the CDR3 is TGTGCCAGCAGCTCGCTAAGCGGGGGCGGAGAGCAGTACTTC. This translates into CASSSLSGGGEQYF.

The V call is TRBV4-2, the J call TRBJ2-1, with 7 bases identical to TRBD2. J lost 6 bases, V lost 4 bases, and 12 bases had no gene match. The length of the CDR3 is 16 residues. CDR1 is LGHNA, CDR2 YNFKEQ, per germline. The CDR3 reads CASSPYGGIRANEQFF. The CDR3 DNA reads as TGTGCCAGCAGCCCCTACGGGGGGATTAGGGCCAATGAGCAGTTCTTC.

The genes are TRBV29-1 and TRBJ2-2; a possible D gene is TRBD2 (5 bases). Germline CDR1 SQVTM, CDR2 ANQGSEA. The CDR3 is 14 residues long. With 0 bases removed from V and 5 bases from J, the gap between germline ends came to 10 bases. The CDR3 nucleotides are TGCAGCGTTGAAGAATCGACGGGAACCGGGGAGCTGTTTTTT. This translates into CSVEESTGTGELFF.